The entry below describes one TCR beta chain. The antigen remains undetermined. These data are taken from a study of cytomegalovirus exposure and HLA in healthy donors. About the research overall: The early release's HLA-typed donors yielded roughly 85 million unique TCRs.

Study results and caveats: The dataset shows that most TCR sequences were rare, while some public TCRs occurred in many donors. Likely technical artifact: a cluster of highly shared sequence variants. A later analysis showed that HLA-associated TCR beta chains had undergone more clonal expansion than equally common others.

Vbeta (60) and Jbeta (13) primers were used in the PCR. This table comes from immunoSEQ multiplex PCR, and its TCRdb copy is limited to in-frame clones, with some not included. The sample yields over 150,000 clones, around 82% seen once. Sequencing was carried out using PBMCs. The TCR was taken from a woman between 50 and 59 years old in good health and CMV-seropositive.

The chain's CDR3 is CASSEGTGNNQPQHF. CDR3 DNA sequence: TGTGCCAGCAGCGAGGGGACAGGGAACAATCAGCCCCAGCATTTT. This chain links TRBV9 with TRBJ1-5; 9 bases match TRBD1. CDR3 length: 15 amino acids. Unmatched junction bases numbered 4, after V lost 3 bases and J lost 3 bases. Looked up from germline, CDR1 is SGDLS and CDR2 is YYNGEE.